This T cell receptor beta chain was recorded in a study of cytomegalovirus exposure and HLA in healthy donors (dated by TCRdb to 2016 to 2017). In terms of the full investigation: According to an earlier analysis of 587 of the donors, some 170 million T cells yielded 120 million or so unique TCR beta sequences and around 280 Gb of sequence data. Across around 400 genotyped donors of the cohort, an average of 235,054 unique TCR beta nucleotide sequences per donor were sequenced, and around 19% of those sequences were non-productive. HLA typing covered class I and class II loci at four-digit resolution. Rather than using new phenotypic data, the later analysis identified candidate immune exposures from TCR beta sequences and from how often those sequences occurred across donors. An early release that covered some 640 HLA-typed donors contained approximately 300 gigabases of sequencing data and some 87 million unique TCR sequences. Typing coverage differed by locus: A, B, C, DRB1 and DQB1 were typed in about 620-640 donors, DQA1 in 522, DPA1 in around 580, and DPB1 in 472. Besides the first cohort of some 670 subjects, a separate validation cohort made up of 120 or so different subjects was used. Donor age, sex, ethnicity and CMV serostatus were collected together with the repertoire data. In a later genetic analysis, genome-wide SNP genotypes for about 60% of the 666 donors were used, and that subset was treated as a discovery cohort. Because of strong linkage in the cohort, roughly five DR-DQ haplotypes were treated as single units for association and clustering. Every repertoire in the discovery cohort had been generated on one and the same sequencing platform. The study combined high-throughput TCR immunosequencing, statistical association of individual TCRs with disease status, and machine learning to predict cytomegalovirus infection status. To decide whether each TCR beta V gene segment behaved as functional or pseudogenic, an earlier analysis of nearly 600 of the donors relied on high-throughput TCR beta sequencing. The study profiled the T cell repertoires of fewer than 850 subjects by immunosequencing and related them to cytomegalovirus serostatus. The study aimed to test whether cataloging public T cell receptors could reveal signatures of past pathogen exposure. A later analysis re-examined previously published TCR beta repertoires from 600 to 700 donors and added high-resolution HLA genotyping to investigate patterns of TCR occurrence. Of the 350 to 450 genotyped donors, approximately 82% fell in the genetic ancestry cluster associated with self-reported Caucasian donors. Broad study findings and their caveats: According to a later analysis, TCR association rates differed among HLA loci, with DRB1 alleles showing the most associated TCRs and HLA-C alleles showing the fewest. Immune exposure information for the cohort was limited to CMV serostatus. An earlier analysis of some 590 of the donors showed that most TCR beta V segments appeared in productive rearrangements either about 90% or about 30% of the time, which broadly matched IMGT annotations. HLA typing was unavailable for some donors at each locus, so association tests used only the typed subset. A total of 150 to 200 TCR beta chains were listed by the study as associated with cytomegalovirus. Most TCR sequences were observed very rarely across donors, whereas some public TCRs were present in many individuals. A cluster of highly shared sequence variants was judged likely to be a technical artifact of the sequencing pipeline. A later genetic analysis reported fewer N-insertions in productive TCRs among donors in an Asian-associated ancestry cluster than the roughly 640-donor mean. The classifier was reported to diagnose cytomegalovirus status with high specificity and sensitivity in both the original and validation cohorts. In this cohort, only TCR beta chains were sequenced, and detectable features were limited by the absence of alpha or paired-chain data. A later analysis associated roughly 17,000 TCR beta sequences with specific HLA alleles at a false discovery rate of 0.05. A further reported finding was that TCR beta sequences accurately predicted the HLA-A and HLA-B alleles for most subjects in the first cohort. V-gene and J-gene trimming of TCR beta chains was associated with a missense DCLRE1C variant in a later genetic analysis, and the association was replicated in an independent cohort. Most CMV-associated TCR beta chains appeared to be HLA-restricted in a later analysis, and the HLA associations seemed to be driven largely by CMV exposure. Presence/absence analyses assumed roughly uniform sequencing depth across donors, an assumption that may not hold. In vitro tests confirmed that a few of the cytomegalovirus-associated TCR beta chains recognize cytomegalovirus antigens. The 87-base-pair reads could not distinguish some IMGT-functional V segments, including TRBV6-2 and TRBV6-3, so those segments were excluded. According to a later analysis, parvovirus B19, influenza, CMV and Epstein-Barr virus appeared linked to several top co-occurrence clusters. It was suggested by the authors that the approach could potentially be generalized to other disease states and immunological phenotypes. When HLA alleles, especially DR and DQ, strongly co-occurred, TCR associations were difficult to assign to individual alleles. A later analysis found that HLA-associated TCR beta chains were more clonally expanded and had lower generation probabilities than equally common non-associated chains. Because counts were too low, approximately 15 rarely observed V segments, including chromosome 9 orphons, were excluded from the earlier analysis of around 640 of the donors. Correlated functional status among segregating V segments might reflect linkage disequilibrium, but an unknown experimental factor could not be ruled out.

In total, roughly 710 healthy bone marrow donors made up the cohort. At the time of sampling, every cohort member was nominally healthy, though immune exposures that went unrecorded were likely present. The donor tested CMV seropositive and was one of the 289 seropositive cohort members. A peripheral blood sample was collected from each donor, and TCR beta sequencing was performed on peripheral blood mononuclear cells. The Qiagen DNeasy Blood Extraction Kit was used to extract genomic DNA from the blood cell samples. On this clone itself: It lacks a known antigen. The record has no base qualities; no much larger clone is one base away.

At the junction V is shortened by 5 bases and J by 6 bases; bases outside the gene matches: 8. The CDR1 and CDR2 encoded by the germline V gene (reference sequence) are WNHNN and SYGVQD. Reading from cysteine to phenylalanine, the CDR3 counts 14 amino acids. Just the 42-base CDR3 DNA is kept, in frame starting at base 1. Library preparation used the immunoSEQ multiplex PCR assay. For the multiplex PCR, a mixture combining 60 forward primers for TCR Vbeta segments and 13 reverse primers for TCR Jbeta segments was used. The CDR3 region of rearranged TCR beta genes was amplified from genomic DNA with a multiplex PCR assay. The Illumina HiSeq System was used to sequence the amplified TCR beta libraries as 87-base-pair reads. On the authors' methods: A later analysis counted tens of millions of unique TCR beta chains across the 550 to 700 repertoires, and approximately 11 million of these chains were shared by at least two donors. To remove PCR and sequencing errors, raw reads were error-corrected and collapsed into unique sequences using a nearest-neighbor algorithm that merged closely related sequences. Alignment of CDR3 sequences to IMGT reference sequences was used to assign V, D and J gene segments. For a sequence to be retained, a match of at least six nucleotides to both a V gene segment and a J gene segment was required. Rearrangements were called productive when the CDR3 lacked stop codons and stayed in frame with V and J; all others were non-productive. Following IMGT convention, CDR3 was defined as the stretch from the second conserved V-encoded cysteine up to the conserved J-encoded phenylalanine. Sequences without an unambiguous match to a single V gene segment were excluded from the earlier analysis of almost 600 of the donors. In an earlier analysis of roughly 500 of the donors, V segments were called functional above 56.7% productive rearrangements and were called segregating when the between-donor standard deviation exceeded 5%. A statistical classification framework was developed to diagnose cytomegalovirus status using the catalog of TCR beta chain sequences. In a later analysis, TCR nucleotide sequences were compared against IMGT/GENE-DB human TR gene sequences so that V and J genes could be assigned. A later analysis assigned CDR3 sequences and most-parsimonious VDJ recombination scenarios with the TCRdist pipeline. A later analysis defined each TCR beta chain by its CDR3 amino acid sequence plus V-gene family, and excluded reads lacking a unique V-gene family. A later analysis removed 550 to 700 highly shared, low-generation-probability nucleotide sequences to deal with suspected cross-contamination and a sequencing artifact. In a later analysis, a clonal expansion index for each public chain was calculated from normalized within-repertoire ranks of inferred template counts. Generation probabilities in a later analysis came from a VDJ recombination model fitted to out-of-frame rearrangements, and those results were checked against IGoR. In a later analysis, TCR-TCR, TCR-HLA and TCR-CMV co-occurrence was scored with hypergeometric tests, and a repertoire-size bias correction was applied to TCR pairs. A later analysis estimated false discovery rates by permuting HLA or CMV assignments 20 times. In a later analysis, co-occurring TCRs were grouped using DBSCAN, with TCRdist sequence similarity added in when clustering inside HLA-allele-positive subsets. Co-occurrence clustering excluded repertoires with fewer than 30,000 or more than 120,000 public chains, plus five with anomalous nucleotide sharing. As stored in TCRdb, this immuneACCESS dataset retains in-frame rearrangements with V and J assigned. A fraction of the clones does not appear; measured against another copy, unresolved V genes explain less than half of the discrepancy, and the remainder lacks a known reason. That table gives V, J and clone size, and the DNA gave D and trimming. Across this sample there are 120,000 or so clones, with around 74% seen only once. The ten largest clonotypes hold 30% of the sample.

The receptor was derived from a man between 60 and 75 years old in good health and CMV-seropositive. The rearrangement joined TRBV10-1 to TRBJ2-7; 9 middle bases align to TRBD2. Material for sequencing was PBMCs. The DNA reads as follows: TGCGCCAGCAGTCCAACTAGCGGGCCATCCGAGCAGTACTTC. It encodes CASSPTSGPSEQYF.